This T cell receptor (beta chain) derives from a study of T-cell memory formation after mild COVID-19. In TCRdb, the 5' RACE reads were re-called with MiXCR into one record per CDR3 protein. The repertoire holds a few hundred thousand distinct CDR3 sequences, with around 30% as singletons. The CDR3 length is 14 residues. CDR1 SNHLY and CDR2 FYNNEI come from the germline V gene. Trimming took 6 bases from V and 4 from J, leaving 15 bases between them. Sequencing input: PBMCs or a T cell subset sorted from them (not recorded which). This sequence originates from an adult woman who had mild COVID-19 (a few samples of this study predate the infection). Cell type and time point are not known. The chain links TRBV2 to TRBJ1-1, with D possibly TRBD1 on 5 matching bases. CDR3: CASRGIQGTTEAFF. DNA for the CDR3: TGTGCCAGCAGGGGCATTCAGGGAACCACTGAAGCTTTCTTT.